Listed below are T cell receptor beta chains from one sample, sequenced in a study of beta chain features in type 1 diabetes. Generated by immunoSEQ multiplex PCR, the TCRdb table keeps only in-frame clones and is missing some. Altogether approximately 170,000 clones are present, approximately 9% being singletons, with the ten largest covering 2.3%. The sequenced sample was central memory CD4+ T cells from blood. The receptors come from a woman under 30 in good health. The CDR3 runs from the conserved cysteine through the conserved F or W. The order of the fields is D gene, V gene, clone size, J gene, CDR3 DNA, CDR3 protein. D genes are given only for firm matches. Expanded clones get a size class; other rows say once, few or many, or leave the size out.

d_gene: TRBD2
v_gene: TRBV2
abundance: -
j_gene: TRBJ2-1
CDR3nt: TGTGCCAGCAGGCAAGGGACTAGCGGGGCCTACAATGAGCAGTTCTTC
CDR3aa: CASRQGTSGAYNEQFF

d_gene: TRBD2
v_gene: TRBV10-2
abundance: -
j_gene: TRBJ2-2
CDR3nt: TGCGCCAGTCCTCGGGGGGAGAACACCGGGGAGCTGTTTTTT
CDR3aa: CASPRGENTGELFF

d_gene: TRBD1
v_gene: TRBV30
abundance: few
j_gene: TRBJ1-4
CDR3nt: TGTGCCTGGAGTCTAACAGGGGGGAGGGAAAAACTGTTTTTT
CDR3aa: CAWSLTGGREKLFF

d_gene: TRBD1
v_gene: TRBV2
abundance: -
j_gene: TRBJ1-1
CDR3nt: TGTGCCAGCCGACAGGGGGAGGCTGAAGCTTTCTTT
CDR3aa: CASRQGEAEAFF

d_gene: -
v_gene: TRBV6-1
abundance: -
j_gene: TRBJ1-3
CDR3nt: TGTGCCAGCAGTGCTCCGGGTCTTGAAACTGGAAACACCATATATTTT
CDR3aa: CASSAPGLETGNTIYF

d_gene: -
v_gene: TRBV5-1
abundance: few
j_gene: TRBJ2-7
CDR3nt: TGCGCCAGCAGCCCCGCTCTGAATACGGGCGAGCAGTACTTC
CDR3aa: CASSPALNTGEQYF

d_gene: TRBD1
v_gene: TRBV6-1
abundance: -
j_gene: TRBJ2-7
CDR3nt: TGTGCCAGCAGACAACCGGGACAGGGGGCATTCGAGCAGTACTTC
CDR3aa: CASRQPGQGAFEQYF

d_gene: TRBD1
v_gene: TRBV5-1
abundance: few
j_gene: TRBJ2-2
CDR3nt: TGCGCCAGCAGCTTGGGAGACAGGGTCACCGGGGAGCTGTTTTTT
CDR3aa: CASSLGDRVTGELFF

d_gene: TRBD2
v_gene: TRBV19
abundance: -
j_gene: TRBJ2-7
CDR3nt: TGTGCCAGTAGTATAGAAGCGGGAGGACACGAGCAGTACTTC
CDR3aa: CASSIEAGGHEQYF

d_gene: TRBD1
v_gene: TRBV5-1
abundance: -
j_gene: TRBJ1-6
CDR3nt: TGCGCCAGCAGGGTGGCAGGGGGCAATTCACCCCTCCACTTT
CDR3aa: CASRVAGGNSPLHF

d_gene: -
v_gene: TRBV20-1
abundance: -
j_gene: TRBJ2-5
CDR3nt: TGCAGTGGGAGACAGGTTGATGAGCAGTACTTC
CDR3aa: CSGRQVDEQYF

d_gene: TRBD1
v_gene: TRBV11-2
abundance: -
j_gene: TRBJ1-2
CDR3nt: TGTGCCAGCAGCGAAAGTCAATTGACAGGGGGGGATGGCTACACCTTC
CDR3aa: CASSESQLTGGDGYTF

d_gene: -
v_gene: TRBV30
abundance: -
j_gene: TRBJ2-3
CDR3nt: TGTGCCTGGAGTGAAGTAGCCAACCCCCGAGGCGGTACGCAGTATTTT
CDR3aa: CAWSEVANPRGGTQYF

d_gene: TRBD1
v_gene: TRBV27
abundance: -
j_gene: TRBJ2-3
CDR3nt: TGTGCCAGCAGTTGCCGGCCAGTGTCTGACAGGGGGATACGGGGCACAGATACGCAGTATTTT
CDR3aa: CASSCRPVSDRGIRGTDTQYF

d_gene: TRBD1
v_gene: TRBV29-1
abundance: -
j_gene: TRBJ1-4
CDR3nt: TGCAGCGCGACGGGACAGGGGGGTGAAAAACTGTTTTTT
CDR3aa: CSATGQGGEKLFF

d_gene: -
v_gene: TRBV19
abundance: -
j_gene: TRBJ2-7
CDR3nt: TGTGCCAGTAGTATCAACCAGGGTGGAGACTACGAGCAGTACTTC
CDR3aa: CASSINQGGDYEQYF

d_gene: -
v_gene: TRBV20-1
abundance: few
j_gene: TRBJ1-2
CDR3nt: TGCAGTGCTAGGTGGGCTAATGGCTACACCTTC
CDR3aa: CSARWANGYTF